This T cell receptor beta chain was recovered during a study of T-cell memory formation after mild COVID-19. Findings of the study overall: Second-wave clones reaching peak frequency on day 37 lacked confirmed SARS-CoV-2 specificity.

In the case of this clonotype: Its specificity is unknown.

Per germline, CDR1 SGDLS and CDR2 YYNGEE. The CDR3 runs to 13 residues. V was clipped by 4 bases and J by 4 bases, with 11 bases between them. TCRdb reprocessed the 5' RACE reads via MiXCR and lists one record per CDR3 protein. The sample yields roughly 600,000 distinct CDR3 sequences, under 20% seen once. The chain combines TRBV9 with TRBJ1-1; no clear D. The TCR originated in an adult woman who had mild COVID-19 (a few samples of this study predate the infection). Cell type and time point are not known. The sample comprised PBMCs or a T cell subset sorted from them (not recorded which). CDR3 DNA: TGTGCCAGCAGCAGGAGGGTGGGCACTGAAGCTTTCTTT. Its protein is CASSRRVGTEAFF.